This entry lists 18 T cell receptor beta chains sequenced from one sample in a study of blood T cell repertoires in COVID-19. The method was immunoSEQ multiplex PCR; TCRdb's version includes in-frame clones alone and lacks a portion of them. The sample carries about 120,000 clones, under 90% recorded once. Input material: peripheral blood. The receptors stem from a man aged 60 to 69 with acute or convalescent COVID-19.

The rearrangement joins TRBV28 to TRBJ2-7; the D gene is possibly TRBD1 (6 bases). Germline V lookup: CDR1 MDHEN, CDR2 SYDVKM. The V and J ends lost 0 bases and 0 bases respectively, with 9 bases between them. The CDR3 loop spans 15 amino acids. In DNA form, the CDR3 reads TGTGCCAGCAGTTTATGGGGGGACAACTCCTACGAGCAGTACTTC. Translation gives CASSLWGDNSYEQYF. The full variable domain, completed using reference TRBV28 and TRBJ2-7, is DVKVTQSSRYLVKRTGEKVFLECVQDMDHENMFWYRQDPGLGLRLIYFSYDVKMKEKGDIPEGYSVSREKKERFSLILESASTNQTSMYLCASSLWGDNSYEQYFGPGTRLTVT.

J is TRBJ2-5 and V is TRBV10-3; TRBD2 might be the D (7 bases). The length of the CDR3 is 14 residues. CDR1 and CDR2 from the germline V gene are ENHRY and SYGVKD. V lost 6 bases to trimming and J lost 0 bases, with 11 bases between them. CDR3 protein: CAISEGGDQETQYF. CDR3 nucleotides: TGTGCCATCAGCGAAGGGGGGGACCAAGAGACCCAGTACTTC.

This clone was seen a handful of times. The gene calls are TRBV15 and TRBJ1-1; a weak D match, TRBD1 (6 bases). CDR1 is LNHNV, CDR2 YYDKDF, per germline (reference sequence). V was pared by 5 bases and J by 1 base, with 17 bases between. The CDR3 loop spans 16 amino acids. CDR3 DNA sequence: TGTGCCACCAGCCGAACCCGGGGGGCGGAGAACACTGAAGCTTTCTTT. It encodes CATSRTRGAENTEAFF.

CDR3 residues: CASSLVGASWGTDTQYF. CDR3 nucleotide sequence: TGTGCCAGCAGCTTAGTGGGGGCTTCCTGGGGCACAGATACGCAGTATTTT. The chain employs TRBV7-9 and TRBJ2-3; maybe TRBD1 (6 bases). The germline V gene has CDR1 SEHNR and CDR2 FQNEAQ (reference sequence). This CDR3 has 17 residues. Trimming removed 1 base at V and 1 base at J, with 15 bases between. Filled out from reference TRBV7-9 and TRBJ2-3, the complete variable domain reads DTGVSQNPRHKITKRGQNVTFRCDPISEHNRLYWYRQTLGQGPEFLTYFQNEAQLEKSRLLSDRFSAERPKGSFSTLEIQRTEQGDSAMYLCASSLVGASWGTDTQYFGPGTRLTVL.

J is TRBJ2-7 and V is TRBV7-2, with TRBD2 as a possible D gene (6 bases). The CDR3 loop spans 15 amino acids. The germline V gene encodes CDR1 SGHTA and CDR2 FQGNSA. V was trimmed by 0 bases and J by 0 bases, leaving 9 bases between them. The CDR3 protein is CASSLAGGYSYEQYF. The CDR3 DNA is TGTGCCAGCAGCTTAGCGGGAGGTTACTCCTACGAGCAGTACTTC.

The J gene is TRBJ2-2, the V gene TRBV9, with D possibly being TRBD1 (6 bases). CDR1 is SGDLS and CDR2 is YYNGEE in the germline V gene. Deletions cut 6 bases from V and 0 bases from J, with 12 bases between. The CDR3 runs 15 residues. The CDR3 protein is CASMRGGANTGELFF. CDR3 in DNA: TGTGCCAGCATGCGAGGGGGAGCGAACACCGGGGAGCTGTTTTTT.

The table lists this clone with a count of one. The chain is built from TRBV28 and TRBJ1-1; 9 bases are a match to TRBD1. Germline trimming cut 2 bases from V and 6 bases from J; bases unmatched to any gene: 16. The CDR3 extends over 18 amino acids. Germline CDR1 is MDHEN and CDR2 is SYDVKM. CDR3 bases: TGTGCCAGCAGTTTACTGTATGGGACAGGGAGGGACGTCGCTGAAGCTTTCTTT. It is translated as CASSLLYGTGRDVAEAFF.

The rearrangement links TRBV6-5 to TRBJ1-2; 9 bases are shared with TRBD1. The CDR3 has 15 amino acids. Germline-derived CDR1 and CDR2 are MNHEY and SVGAGI. V lost 4 bases, J lost 2 bases, and 5 bases stayed unmatched. In DNA, the CDR3 is TGTGCCAGCAGTTCCCGGGACAGGGCAAACTATGGCTACACCTTC. It specifies CASSSRDRANYGYTF.

The sample holds one count of this clone. V usage is TRBV7-2 and J usage is TRBJ2-1, with 9 bases matching TRBD2. The CDR3 runs to 15 residues. The V and J ends lost 2 bases and 6 bases, in that order; junction bases with no gene match: 5. Germline V gene sequence: CDR1 SGHTA, CDR2 FQGNSA. This CDR3 is CASSLTASGVNEQFF. In DNA, the CDR3 is TGTGCCAGCAGCTTAACGGCTAGCGGGGTCAATGAGCAGTTCTTC.

This chain links TRBV18 with TRBJ1-2; 10 nucleotides agree with TRBD1. Germline V gene data show CDR1 as KGHSH and CDR2 as LQKENI. The CDR3 extends over 15 amino acids. V dropped 3 bases and J dropped 0; count of bases not matched to a gene: 1. CDR3 protein: CASSPGTGANYGYTF. The CDR3 DNA is TGTGCCAGCTCACCTGGGACAGGGGCTAACTATGGCTACACCTTC.

The chain is built from TRBV12-3 or TRBV12-4 and TRBJ1-2; D uncertain. This CDR3 comprises 13 residues. The V and J ends lost 2 bases and 4 bases respectively, with 8 bases between them. CDR3 loop: CASSLRESYGYTF. For the CDR3, the DNA is TGTGCCAGCAGTTTAAGGGAGAGCTATGGCTACACCTTC.

The chain links TRBV27 to TRBJ2-2; TRBD2 agrees at 7 bases. J was trimmed by 5 bases and V by 2 bases; bases with no gene match: 5. This CDR3 contains 15 residues. Per germline, CDR1 MNHEY and CDR2 SMNVEV (reference sequence). The CDR3: CASSLMAGDTGELFF. CDR3 DNA sequence: TGTGCCAGCAGTTTAATGGCGGGAGATACCGGGGAGCTGTTTTTT.

This chain joins TRBV7-2 and TRBJ1-4; the D gene is possibly TRBD1 (6 bases). V gave up 1 base and J gave up 7 bases, with 13 bases separating them. Germline V gene data show CDR1 as SGHTA and CDR2 as FQGNSA. CDR3 size: 15 residues. CDR3 residues: CASSLVWGQGEKLFF. The DNA of the CDR3 is TGTGCCAGCAGCTTAGTGTGGGGACAAGGTGAAAAACTGTTTTTT.

In regard to this clone: Other nucleotide sequences from this sample produce the same CDR3. The chain recombines TRBV14 with TRBJ2-7; D perhaps matches TRBD2 (7 bases). CDR3 length equals 15 residues. Trimming left V 3 bases short and J 0 bases short, with 12 bases between. Germline V gene sequence: CDR1 SGHDN, CDR2 FVKESK. DNA of the CDR3: TGTGCCAGCAGCCAGGGGGCTAGCGGCTCCTACGAGCAGTACTTC. This sequence encodes CASSQGASGSYEQYF.

This chain uses TRBV11-3 with TRBJ2-2, with a tentative D call TRBD2 (5 bases). Germline CDR1 reads SGHNT; CDR2 reads YENEEA. V was pared by 4 bases and J by 1 base, with 10 bases between. This CDR3 comprises 15 residues. The CDR3: CASSSRGGNTGELFF. The DNA for the CDR3 is TGTGCCAGCAGCTCCCGTGGAGGGAACACCGGGGAGCTGTTTTTT.

This clone was seen only a few times. CDR3 nucleotides: TGTGCCAGCAGCCGTGACACGAACACTGAAGCTTTCTTT. Protein: CASSRDTNTEAFF. The chain employs TRBV13 and TRBJ1-1; D is unclear. Germline CDR1 is PRHDT and CDR2 is FYEKMQ (reference sequence). Trimming removed 5 bases at V and 1 base at J, with 8 bases between. CDR3 length: 13 amino acids. The entire variable domain, with the rest obtained from reference TRBV13 and TRBJ1-1, is as follows: AAGVIQSPRHLIKEKRETATLKCYPIPRHDTVYWYQQGPGQDPQFLISFYEKMQSDKGSIPDRFSAQQFSDYHSELNMSSLELGDSALYFCASSRDTNTEAFFGQGTRLTVV.

V usage is TRBV9 and J usage is TRBJ2-3; D perhaps matches TRBD2 (6 bases). This CDR3 is 16 amino acids long. Looked up from germline, CDR1 is SGDLS and CDR2 is YYNGEE. The V end lost 0 bases, the J end lost 5 bases, and 16 bases lay between the germline ends. The chain's CDR3 is CASSVAAGSSIDTQYF. The CDR3 DNA is TGTGCCAGCAGCGTAGCCGCGGGATCCTCAATAGATACGCAGTATTTT.

This clone showed up just a few times. This chain uses TRBV27 with TRBJ2-1, with TRBD2 matching 8 bases. The CDR3 is 15 residues long. Germline assignment: CDR1 MNHEY and CDR2 SMNVEV (reference sequence). Trimming removed 5 bases from V and 7 bases from J; junction bases left unmatched: 10. CDR3 sequence: CASSQLVTSVNEQFF. DNA of the CDR3: TGTGCCAGCAGTCAGCTCGTGACTAGCGTAAATGAGCAGTTCTTC.